This T cell receptor (beta chain) stems from a study of OX40 agonist ivuxolimab in advanced cancers. Overall study: Ivuxolimab, which patients received intravenously every 2 weeks, was dosed at 0.01 to 10 mg/kg. Study-wide results and caveats: No antigen was identified for the clonally expanded peripheral T cells. At doses 0.1 to 3.0 mg/kg, CD4+ and CD8+ clones expanded.

The germline V gene has CDR1 SGHNT and CDR2 YYREEE (reference sequence). V shed 3 bases and J 6 bases; nucleotides not matched to a gene: 3. This CDR3 has 14 residues. Profiling relied on immunoSEQ multiplex PCR, and the TCRdb table lists in-frame clones only, not all of them. The sample yields approximately 82,000 clones, roughly four fifths seen once. Comment on this clone: The antigen is not known.

The clonotype was recovered from an adult with an advanced solid tumor such as melanoma, head and neck, liver or kidney cancer. The chain joins TRBV5-4 to TRBJ1-6, with 7 bases matching TRBD1. Sequencing used CD4+ or CD8+ T cells sorted from blood, obtained in a trial of the OX40 agonist ivuxolimab. The CDR3 protein is CASSWTGANSPLHF. CDR3 in DNA: TGTGCCAGCAGCTGGACAGGAGCTAATTCACCCCTCCACTTT.